This passage covers 5 T cell receptor beta chains from one sample sequenced in a study of T cell responses to AZD1222 COVID-19 vaccine. Libraries were prepared by immunoSEQ multiplex PCR; TCRdb keeps only in-frame clonotypes and omits some of them. The sample shows fewer than 40,000 clones, approximately 85% of them seen only once. The source was peripheral blood, collected 28 days after the second dose of the MenACWY control vaccine. All receptors come from an adult who received the MenACWY meningococcal vaccine as a control.

This chain joins TRBV20-1 and TRBJ1-5, with D unresolved. CDR1 DFQATT and CDR2 SNEGSKA come from the germline V gene (reference sequence). The length of the CDR3 is 11 residues. The V gene lost 3 bases and the J gene lost 5 bases, with 5 bases spanning the gap. The CDR3 sequence is CSARADQPQHF. The CDR3 nucleotides are TGCAGTGCTAGGGCCGATCAGCCCCAGCATTTT.

This clone was seen a single time. The chain combines TRBV13 with TRBJ2-2; 12 positions agree with TRBD2. The CDR3 extends over 16 amino acids. Germline V gene data show CDR1 as PRHDT and CDR2 as FYEKMQ (reference sequence). V lost 5 bases, J lost 6 bases, and 7 bases stayed unmatched. The CDR3, as DNA: TGTGCCAGCAGCGTACTAGCGGGAGGTTACTCCGGGGAGCTGTTTTTT. Protein: CASSVLAGGYSGELFF.

This clone has only one observation. The DNA for the CDR3 is TGTGCCAGCAGAGCGGGGACAGGGTACCAAGAGACCCAGTACTTC. This codes for CASRAGTGYQETQYF. The gene calls are TRBV5-6 and TRBJ2-5; TRBD1 agrees at 9 bases. The V gene end was trimmed by 5 bases and the J gene end by 0 bases; junction bases not matched to a gene: 5. The CDR3 totals 15 residues. Germline V gives CDR1 SGHDT, CDR2 YYEEEE. The full variable domain, its missing parts supplied by reference TRBV5-6 and TRBJ2-5, is DAGVTQSPTHLIKTRGQQVTLRCSPKSGHDTVSWYQQALGQGPQFIFQYYEEEERQRGNFPDRFSGHQFPNYSSELNVNALLLGDSALYLCASRAGTGYQETQYFGPGTRLLVL.

CDR3 sequence reads: CASSQLRAGQGARGYTF. In DNA form, the CDR3 reads TGTGCCAGCAGCCAACTCCGGGCGGGACAGGGGGCGCGTGGCTACACCTTC. The chain recombines TRBV4-2 with TRBJ1-2; the match to TRBD1 covers 12 bases. There are 17 residues in the CDR3. V lost 2 bases to trimming and J lost 7 bases; unmatched junction nucleotides: 11. CDR1 and CDR2 from the germline V gene are LGHNA and YNFKEQ.

J is TRBJ2-1 and V is TRBV29-1; the D gene is possibly TRBD2 (6 bases). The germline V gene has CDR1 SQVTM and CDR2 ANQGSEA. The CDR3 consists of 13 residues. Trimming cost V 1 base and J 7 bases, with 11 bases left between them. The CDR3 protein is CSVEVLRENEQFF. The CDR3 nucleotides are TGCAGCGTTGAAGTCCTACGGGAGAATGAGCAGTTCTTC.